A single TCR beta chain is shown here with its context. In this sample, this clone turned up a few times. Its antigen is unknown. Base qualities are not recorded, but no much larger clone differs from it by a single base. The label giving this sample's time point can be read as: baseline, week 1 (first vaccination visit). The treatment or condition label, read with the paper, signifies: pre-vaccination baseline after standard-of-care therapy. Donors had newly diagnosed WHO grade 3 or 4 IDH1-mutant astrocytomas with loss of nuclear ATRX. The samples were drawn from NOA16, a multicentre, single-arm, open-label phase I trial in Germany that tested a mutant IDH1 peptide vaccine in humans for the first time. For immunogenicity testing, the blood drawn at visit V03 was used as the baseline sample. Genomic DNA for TCRB sequencing was isolated from EDTA blood with the DNeasy Blood and Tissue Kit. The protocol used for the library was the immunoSEQ multiplex PCR assay. Following the manufacturer's protocol, the hsTCRB Kit was used to amplify rearranged TCR beta chain sequences. An Illumina MiSeq was used to sequence the TCRB libraries. Concerning the study's data processing: Demultiplexing, trimming and gene mapping were performed with the kit vendor's proprietary platform. In TCRdb, the immuneACCESS table is reduced to in-frame sequences with V and J assigned. These tables do not hold every clone; where another copy was compared, an unresolved V gene accounts for under half, and the others remain unexplained. V and J calls and clone size are copied from that table; D and trimming were computed from the DNA. The sample table contains about 36,000 clones; only one count was recorded for around 82% of them. 7% to 10% of the sample is in the top ten clones.

Its CDR3 holds 12 amino acids, cysteine through phenylalanine. The only DNA kept is the CDR3, 36 bases in frame from the first base. CDR1 and CDR2 were assigned from the germline V gene as ENHRY and SYGVKD. Trimming removed 10 bases from V and 2 bases from J, leaving 11 bases between the germline ends. The entry originates in a study of a mutant IDH1 vaccine in newly diagnosed glioma listed by TCRdb under 2021. Context from the whole study: Of the approximately 30 treated patients, about 60% were male and about 40% were female, and the mean age was 40.4 years. Peripheral blood samples were drawn at six visits, namely V03 (baseline), V05, V07, V10, V12 and V13. For exploratory analyses, about two dozen treated patients had longitudinal TCRB deep sequencing done wherever samples were available. Before enrollment, most patients had been given radiochemotherapy with temozolomide as standard therapy, while the rest had received either radiotherapy alone or temozolomide alone. Results and caveats for the whole study, not just this receptor: Changes in the top peripheral T cell clonotypes picked up by TCRB sequencing did not appear to be linked to pseudoprogression. According to the authors, sample limitations meant that analyses of patient blood samples could not be reproduced. Vaccine-induced immune responses across multiple MHC alleles were detected in roughly 94% of patients. PBMC samples for TCRB deep sequencing were selected based on availability.

This sequence uses TRBV10-3 and TRBJ1-1, with a tentative D gene TRBD1 over 6 matching bases. The sequence derives from a middle-aged man with glioma. Some clones in this sample may be carry-over from other donors' samples. The source was PBMCs, collected from a glioma patient treated with radiotherapy, temozolomide or both. The DNA reads TGTGCCACTCGACAGGTTAACACTGAAGCTTTCTTT. The translation is CATRQVNTEAFF.